The 22 T cell receptor beta chains listed next were all sequenced from one sample in a study of cytomegalovirus exposure and HLA in healthy donors. TCRdb keeps only in-frame clones here, not all; method: immunoSEQ multiplex PCR. Of 150,000 or so clones in the sample, 86% were seen once. Sequenced input: PBMCs. Receptors were obtained from a man aged 18 to 35 in good health and CMV-seropositive.

This chain joins TRBV7-2 and TRBJ2-7, with D perhaps matching TRBD2 (5 bases). CDR1 and CDR2 (germline): SGHTA, FQGNSA. The CDR3 is 14 residues long. Trimming removed 4 bases at V and 2 bases at J, with 12 bases between. The CDR3 DNA reads TGTGCCAGCAGCTCTTTAGCGCCTCCCTACGAGCAGTACTTC. Protein: CASSSLAPPYEQYF.

V is TRBV5-1 and J is TRBJ2-7; TRBD1 matches at 9 bases. The CDR3 runs to 16 residues. With 2 bases clipped from V and 5 bases from J, the junction kept 11 bases outside the gene matches. Germline V gene data show CDR1 as SGHRS and CDR2 as YFSETQ. The CDR3 region is CASSLTTGTGSHEQYF. CDR3 sequence (DNA): TGCGCCAGCAGCTTAACCACCGGGACAGGGTCCCACGAGCAGTACTTC.

The V gene is TRBV7-6, the J gene TRBJ1-1, with unresolved D. Germline lookup yields CDR1 SGHVS and CDR2 FNYEAQ. V lost 6 bases and J 5 bases, leaving 16 bases between the germline ends. This CDR3 is 14 amino acids long. The CDR3, as DNA: TGTGCCAGCAGTCGTACGGGGTTAGGAACTGAAGCTTTCTTT. As protein: CASSRTGLGTEAFF. The whole variable domain, filled in from reference TRBV7-6 and TRBJ1-1, reads GAGVSQSPRYKVTKRGQDVALRCDPISGHVSLYWYRQALGQGPEFLTYFNYEAQQDKSGLPNDRFSAERPEGSISTLTIQRTEQRDSAMYRCASSRTGLGTEAFFGQGTRLTVV.

The genes are TRBV15 and TRBJ1-5; D gene ambiguous. CDR1 is LNHNV, CDR2 YYDKDF, per germline (reference sequence). Trimming cost V 0 bases and J 7 bases, with 7 bases left between them. The CDR3 runs 13 residues. CDR3 amino acids: CATSRDRRQPQHF. CDR3 in DNA: TGTGCCACCAGCAGAGATCGTCGGCAGCCCCAGCATTTT. Full variable domain (rest looked up from reference TRBV15 and TRBJ1-5): DAMVIQNPRYQVTQFGKPVTLSCSQTLNHNVMYWYQQKSSQAPKLLFHYYDKDFNNEADTPDNFQSRRPNTSFCFLDIRSPGLGDTAMYLCATSRDRRQPQHFGDGTRLSIL.

V and J are TRBV4-2 and TRBJ2-7; D gene uncertain. CDR1 and CDR2 from the germline V gene are LGHNA and YNFKEQ. The CDR3 spans 16 residues. V gave up 0 bases and J gave up 0 bases, with 12 bases separating them. This chain's CDR3 is CASSQELLPSSYEQYF. CDR3 nucleotide sequence: TGTGCCAGCAGCCAAGAACTTCTTCCAAGCTCCTACGAGCAGTACTTC.

The V gene is TRBV7-2, the J gene TRBJ2-7, with a possible D match to TRBD2 (6 bases). V lost 4 bases to trimming and J lost 3 bases, with 16 bases between them. This CDR3 region has 15 residues. The germline V gene has CDR1 SGHTA and CDR2 FQGNSA. The CDR3 loop reads CASSSLGTPHYEQYF. The DNA of the CDR3 is TGTGCCAGCAGCTCCCTCGGGACTCCGCACTACGAGCAGTACTTC.

Turning to this clone: One end of the junction varies from germline; a read error may be responsible. This chain links TRBV4-3 with TRBJ1-2, with D hard to call. Germline CDR1 LGHNA, CDR2 YSLEER. This CDR3 has 15 residues. Written as DNA, the CDR3 is TGCGCCAGCAGCGAAGAACAGATCACTAACTATGGCTACACCTTC. It is translated as CASSEEQITNYGYTF.

The chain couples TRBV27 to TRBJ2-3; TRBD1 matches 11 bases. Trimming removed 2 bases from V and 3 bases from J; junction bases left unmatched: 7. This CDR3 is built from 17 residues. Germline loops: CDR1 MNHEY, CDR2 SMNVEV (reference sequence). DNA for the CDR3: TGTGCCAGCAGTTTAAGGGGGGGACAGGGGGGAACAGATACGCAGTATTTT. It yields the protein CASSLRGGQGGTDTQYF.

The chain employs TRBV7-9 and TRBJ2-7, with TRBD2 matching 7 bases. V lost 5 bases and J lost 2; bases outside the gene matches: 15. The CDR3 covers 17 residues. Germline V lookup: CDR1 SEHNR, CDR2 FQNEAQ (reference sequence). The CDR3 spells CASSLPLTRSGAYEQYF. Written as DNA, the CDR3 is TGTGCCAGCAGCCTCCCCTTGACACGGAGCGGGGCCTACGAGCAGTACTTC.

V and J are TRBV30 and TRBJ2-3; no clear D gene. CDR1 is GTSNPN and CDR2 is SVGIG in the germline V gene (reference sequence). Trimming cost V 4 bases and J 6 bases, with 11 bases left between them. This CDR3 comprises 12 residues. CDR3 protein: CAWTPTGDTQYF. As DNA, the CDR3 is TGTGCCTGGACCCCGACTGGGGATACGCAGTATTTT.

This rearrangement joins TRBV27 to TRBJ1-2; 10 bases map to TRBD1. V lost 10 bases, J lost 3 bases, and 8 bases stayed unmatched. The CDR3 spans 14 residues. Germline CDR1 is MNHEY and CDR2 is SMNVEV (reference sequence). The CDR3 sequence is CATGGTGVYYGYTF. Written as DNA, the CDR3 is TGTGCCACCGGCGGGACAGGGGTTTACTATGGCTACACCTTC.

The chain carries TRBV15 and TRBJ2-7; the D is unclear. CDR3 size: 15 residues. The germline V and J ends were trimmed by 4 bases and 0 bases, with 13 bases remaining between them. The germline V gene encodes CDR1 LNHNV and CDR2 YYDKDF (reference sequence). This CDR3 is CATSNLLRSSYEQYF. In DNA, the CDR3 is TGTGCCACCAGCAACCTCCTTAGGAGCTCCTACGAGCAGTACTTC.

This chain connects TRBV11-1 to TRBJ2-3; TRBD2 agrees at 7 bases. The germline V gene encodes CDR1 SGHAT and CDR2 FQDESV (reference sequence). The junction had 3 bases not matched to a gene; V was cut back by 3 bases and J by 3 bases. The length of the CDR3 is 14 residues. As DNA, the CDR3 is TGTGCCAGCAGCTTCGCGGGAGAAACAGATACGCAGTATTTT. This gives the protein CASSFAGETDTQYF.

CDR3 sequence reads: CASIDRDFGEKLFF. The CDR3 coding sequence is TGTGCCAGCATCGACCGGGACTTTGGTGAAAAACTGTTTTTT. The chain recombines TRBV2 with TRBJ1-4, with D perhaps TRBD1 (5 bases). The V end lost 7 bases, the J end lost 7 bases, and 16 bases lay between the germline ends. This CDR3 region has 14 residues. Germline CDR1 and CDR2: SNHLY and FYNNEI.

CDR3 residues: CASSERTGVGNTGELFF. The CDR3, as DNA: TGTGCCAGCAGTGAGCGGACAGGGGTGGGAAACACCGGGGAGCTGTTTTTT. V usage is TRBV25-1 and J usage is TRBJ2-2, with 9 bases lining up with TRBD1. The CDR3 consists of 17 residues. CDR1 is MGHDK and CDR2 is SYGVNS in the germline V gene. Losses at the gene ends were 3 bases for V and 2 bases for J; bases not matched to a gene: 7.

V is TRBV5-1 and J is TRBJ2-2, with 7 bases lining up with TRBD1. Germline CDR1 reads SGHRS; CDR2 reads YFSETQ. Trimming removed 5 bases from V and 7 bases from J; junction bases left unmatched: 8. The length of the CDR3 is 14 residues. The chain's CDR3 is CASSPGGRSGELFF. CDR3 sequence (DNA): TGCGCCAGCAGTCCAGGGGGACGGAGCGGGGAGCTGTTTTTT.

This clone was found once. The rearrangement joins TRBV12-5 to TRBJ2-1; TRBD1 matches 8 bases. This CDR3 region has 12 residues. With V trimmed by 5 bases and J by 8 bases, 2 bases remained unmatched. CDR1 is LGHNT and CDR2 is FRNRAP in the germline V gene. For the CDR3, the DNA is TGTGCTAGTGGTCGGACAGGGCATGAGCAGTTCTTC. The encoded protein is CASGRTGHEQFF. Based on the CDR3 plus reference TRBV12-5 and TRBJ2-1, the full variable domain is DARVTQTPRHKVTEMGQEVTMRCQPILGHNTVFWYRQTMMQGLELLAYFRNRAPLDDSGMPKDRFSAEMPDATLATLKIQPSEPRDSAVYFCASGRTGHEQFFGPGTRLTVL.

The CDR3 sequence is CAWSVRGSGNTIYF. Written as DNA, the CDR3 is TGTGCCTGGAGTGTACGGGGGTCTGGAAACACCATATATTTT. The chain combines TRBV30 with TRBJ1-3; D may be TRBD1 (5 bases). The CDR3 contains 14 residues. Germline-derived CDR1 and CDR2 are GTSNPN and SVGIG (reference sequence). Trimming cost V 0 bases and J 1 base, with 7 bases left between them.

This clone was seen once. The rearrangement uses TRBV7-9 and TRBJ2-5; perhaps TRBD1 as D (7 bases). Per the germline V gene, CDR1 is SEHNR and CDR2 is FQNEAQ (reference sequence). The V end lost 1 base, the J end lost 5 bases, and 23 bases lay between the germline ends. The CDR3 has 18 amino acids. In DNA, the CDR3 is TGTGCCAGCAGCTTAGGGCGAACGGGAGACAGGGCCAGGGAGACCCAGTACTTC. Translating gives CASSLGRTGDRARETQYF.

The chain employs TRBV6-5 and TRBJ2-2; 8 positions match TRBD1. Unmatched junction bases numbered 8, after V lost 7 bases and J lost 7 bases. The germline CDR1 and CDR2 sequences are MNHEY and SVGAGI. The CDR3 runs 14 residues. In DNA, the CDR3 is TGTGCCAGCAACCCAGGGGGCGCTGGCGGGGAGCTGTTTTTT. Amino acids: CASNPGGAGGELFF.

The chain has TRBV9 and TRBJ2-3; TRBD2 aligns across 10 bases. V shed 3 bases and J 3 bases; nucleotides not matched to a gene: 4. There are 15 residues in the CDR3. CDR1 is SGDLS and CDR2 is YYNGEE in the germline V gene. The CDR3 DNA reads as TGTGCCAGCAGCGGGAAAGCGGGAGGGACAGATACGCAGTATTTT. Translation: CASSGKAGGTDTQYF.

V gene TRBV30 combines with J gene TRBJ2-5; 12 bases align to TRBD2. From germline, CDR1 is GTSNPN and CDR2 SVGIG (reference sequence). The CDR3 is 15 residues long. The junction had 4 bases not matched to a gene; V was cut back by 1 base and J by 4 bases. Here the CDR3 DNA reads TGTGCCTGGAGTGCTGGGACTAGCGGGCTAGAGACCCAGTACTTC. It encodes CAWSAGTSGLETQYF.